This T cell receptor (beta chain) was captured in a study of cytomegalovirus exposure and HLA in healthy donors. General observations from the study: Some V segments could not be told apart, so they were left out, TRBV6-2 and TRBV6-3 among them. It was reported in a later analysis that an Asian-associated ancestry cluster showed fewer N-insertions than the roughly 670-donor mean. TCR beta chains numbering about 160 were designated cytomegalovirus-associated.

A note on this clone: Antigen: not known.

Primers for the PCR totalled 60 Vbeta and 13 Jbeta. In the original analysis: Roughly 11 million shared chains were among some 80 million unique TCR beta chains counted in a later analysis. Using immunoSEQ multiplex PCR, the repertoire was profiled, and TCRdb retains in-frame clones only, with some absent. That table furnishes V, J and clone size, whereas the DNA furnished D and trimming. In the table there are roughly 84,000 clones, roughly 61% of which are singletons. This CDR3 has 16 residues. Material for sequencing was PBMCs. This TCR came from a middle-aged woman in good health and CMV-seropositive. The V and J genes are TRBV21-1 and TRBJ2-1; no check of the table's D call, TRBD1, against the DNA was made. TRBV21-1 is a documented pseudogene. CDR3 bases: TGTGCCAGCAGCAAGGGGCAGGTACGAACCTACAATGAGCAGTTCTTC. It codes for CASSKGQVRTYNEQFF.